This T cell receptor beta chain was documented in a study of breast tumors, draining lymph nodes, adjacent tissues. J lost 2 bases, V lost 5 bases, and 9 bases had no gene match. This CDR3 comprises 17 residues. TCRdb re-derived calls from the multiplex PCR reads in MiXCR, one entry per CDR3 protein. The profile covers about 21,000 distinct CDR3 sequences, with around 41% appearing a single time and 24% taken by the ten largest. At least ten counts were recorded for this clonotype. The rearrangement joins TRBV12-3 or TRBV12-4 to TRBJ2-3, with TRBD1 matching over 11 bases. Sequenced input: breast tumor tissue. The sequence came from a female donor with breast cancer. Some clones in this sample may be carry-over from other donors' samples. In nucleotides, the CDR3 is TGTGCCAGCAGTCTCAGGACAGGGGGCCTCTCCACAGATACGCAGTATTTT. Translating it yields CASSLRTGGLSTDTQYF.